This paragraph covers one T cell receptor (beta chain) sequence. No antigen is known for it. Within one base of it there is no much larger clone, and no base qualities were kept. The Qiagen DNeasy kit was used to extract genomic DNA from unsorted PBMCs and from the negatively selected CD4+ and CD8+ fractions. Amplification of TCR beta CDR3 regions was done by immunoSEQ multiplex PCR with primers that anneal to V and J segments. A synthetic immune receptor repertoire was used to minimize amplification bias, and remaining bias was computationally removed after sequencing. For the original study's pipeline: Repertoire diversity was quantified as the Shannon entropy index using custom Python scripts. Unsorted, CD4+ and CD8+ repertoires were analyzed separately, except for combined analyses in which CD4+ and CD8+ sequences were merged in silico. A clone was considered expanded if an increase in frequency of at least 2-fold after treatment relative to C1D1 was found, and a pseudocount of 0.5 was applied to clones undetected at baseline. Clones with 0 or 1 copy at C1D1 were defined as singleton clones, while clones with 2 or more copies were defined as non-singleton clones. Clones expanded in unsorted samples were labelled as CD4+, CD8+ or unknown by matching protein sequences in sorted samples from the same patient. Wilcoxon tests on paired samples were used to test changes in diversity from C1D1 to C4D1. The table was pulled from immuneACCESS by TCRdb, which kept in-frame rearrangements only. Such tables lose some clones; where checked, under half of the loss comes from unresolved V genes, and the rest has no known cause. V, J and clone size derive from that table, while D and trimming were established from the DNA sequence. In this sample the table shows 19,000 or so clones, around 83% of which occur a single time. The top ten hold less than 15% of the sample.

V was cut back by 3 bases and J by 10 bases, leaving a gap of 4 bases between them. Taken from the germline V gene (reference sequence), the CDR1 and CDR2 loops are MNHEY and SMNVEV. The CDR3 spans 9 residues, from the cysteine through the phenylalanine. The read is trimmed to its CDR3 DNA, 27 bases read in frame from base 1. Read against the paper, the sample's time point label means: cycle 4 day 1 (C4D1), after less than 7 weeks of nivolumab. Every trial patient had relapsed after autologous stem cell transplantation, and cohorts A, B and C differed in prior brentuximab vedotin exposure. The trial cohort included 55 to 65 patients with relapsed/refractory classical Hodgkin lymphoma, and each patient had a best overall response of complete response, partial response or progressive disease. Trial patients were treated with single-agent nivolumab in the multi-cohort phase II CheckMate 205 trial. An independent review committee assessed best overall response by applying the 2007 International Working Group response criteria. Trial PBMCs were collected immediately before nivolumab initiation (C1D1) and during therapy at cycle 2 day 1 and cycle 4 day 1. Peripheral blood was collected in 8 mL Vacutainer Cell Preparation Tubes, from which PBMCs were isolated by centrifugation and then cryopreserved.

The data belong to a study of PD-1 blockade in classical Hodgkin lymphoma (TCRdb year 2020). Regarding the complete study: Nivolumab dosing was 3 mg/kg intravenously every 2 weeks, continuing until either disease progression or unacceptable toxicity. The study used TCR beta sequencing and CyTOF to define a peripheral blood immune signature of response to PD-1 blockade in classical Hodgkin lymphoma.

Points the paper makes about the study in general: The study was limited to a single clinical trial cohort, and causes of repertoire differences, possibly disease activity or prior therapy, remained undefined. Baseline TCR diversity was reported to be lower in newly diagnosed patients than in healthy donors, and even lower in relapsed/refractory patients. Baseline diversity similar to that of newly diagnosed patients was observed in trial patients achieving complete response, whereas significantly lower diversity was observed in partial responders and progressors. By C4D1, a significant rise was seen in CD4+ TCR diversity but not in CD8+ TCR diversity (p=0.0027 vs p=0.16), and the rise was most apparent among complete responders (p=0.02). Patients starting nivolumab less than 1 year after ASCT had lower diversity and were excluded from later analyses to avoid confounding by immune reconstitution.

Specimen: peripheral blood mononuclear cells (PBMCs), collected before the fourth cycle of nivolumab. This TCR derives from a human donor with classical Hodgkin lymphoma. The receptor chain draws on TRBV27 and TRBJ2-7; no D gene call is confident. The bases are TGTGCCAGCAGTTTCAACCAGTACTTC. Its amino acids are CASSFNQYF.